The present TCR beta chain was sequenced within a study of blood T cell repertoires in COVID-19. Study overall: Acute and convalescent COVID-19 samples came from the United States, Italy and Spain. The analysed material was cDNA or gDNA that came from T cells, B-cell-depleted T cells, or PBMCs.

Germline CDR1 and CDR2: MNHEY and SVGAGI. V trimming: 7 bases; J trimming: 6 bases; junction bases outside the gene matches: 8. The CDR3 runs to 14 residues. Here immunoSEQ multiplex PCR was the method, and the copy in TCRdb shows in-frame clones only, minus some. The sample yields 220,000 or so clones, approximately 84% seen once. The V call is TRBV6-5, the J call TRBJ2-2; TRBD1 agrees at 7 bases. The specimen sequenced was peripheral blood. This sequence originates from a woman of 80 years or more with acute or convalescent COVID-19. CDR3 loop: CASIRPGGPGELFF. The DNA of the CDR3 is TGTGCCAGCATCAGGCCAGGGGGACCCGGGGAGCTGTTTTTT.